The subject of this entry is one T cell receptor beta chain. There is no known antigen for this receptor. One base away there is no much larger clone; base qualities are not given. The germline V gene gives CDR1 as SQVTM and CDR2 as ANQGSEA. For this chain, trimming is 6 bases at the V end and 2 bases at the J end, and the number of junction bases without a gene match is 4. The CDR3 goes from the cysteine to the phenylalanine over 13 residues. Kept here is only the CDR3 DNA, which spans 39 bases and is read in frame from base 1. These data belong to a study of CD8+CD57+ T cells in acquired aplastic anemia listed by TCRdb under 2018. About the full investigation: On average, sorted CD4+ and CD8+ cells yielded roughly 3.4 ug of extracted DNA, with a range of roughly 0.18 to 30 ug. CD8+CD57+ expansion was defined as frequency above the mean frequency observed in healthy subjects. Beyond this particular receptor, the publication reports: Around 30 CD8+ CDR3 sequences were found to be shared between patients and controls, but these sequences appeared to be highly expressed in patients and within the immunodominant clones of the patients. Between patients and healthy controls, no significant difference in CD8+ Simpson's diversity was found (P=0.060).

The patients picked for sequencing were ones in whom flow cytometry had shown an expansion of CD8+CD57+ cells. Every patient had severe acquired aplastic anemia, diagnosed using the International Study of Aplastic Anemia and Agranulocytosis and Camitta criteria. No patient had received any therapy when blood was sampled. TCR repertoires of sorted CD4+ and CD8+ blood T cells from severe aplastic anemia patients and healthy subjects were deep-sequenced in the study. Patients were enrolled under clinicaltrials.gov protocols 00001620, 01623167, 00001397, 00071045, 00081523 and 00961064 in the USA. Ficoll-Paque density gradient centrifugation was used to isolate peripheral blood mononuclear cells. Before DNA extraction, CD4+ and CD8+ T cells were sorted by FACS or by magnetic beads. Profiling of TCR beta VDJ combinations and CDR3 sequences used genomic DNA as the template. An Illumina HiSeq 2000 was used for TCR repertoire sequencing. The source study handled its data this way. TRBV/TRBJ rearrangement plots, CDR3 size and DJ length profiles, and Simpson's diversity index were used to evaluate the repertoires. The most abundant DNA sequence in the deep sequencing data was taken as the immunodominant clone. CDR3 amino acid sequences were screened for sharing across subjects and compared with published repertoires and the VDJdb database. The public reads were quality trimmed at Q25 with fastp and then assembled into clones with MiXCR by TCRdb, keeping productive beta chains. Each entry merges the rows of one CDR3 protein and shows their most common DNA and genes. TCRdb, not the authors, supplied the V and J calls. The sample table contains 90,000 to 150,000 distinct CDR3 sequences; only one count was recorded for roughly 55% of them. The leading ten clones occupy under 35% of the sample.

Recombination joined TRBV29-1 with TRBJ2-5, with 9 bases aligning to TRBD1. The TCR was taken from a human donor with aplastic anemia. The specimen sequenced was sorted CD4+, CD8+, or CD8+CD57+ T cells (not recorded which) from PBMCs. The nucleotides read TGCAGCGTAGCCGGGACAGGGCAAGAGACCCAGTACTTC. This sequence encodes CSVAGTGQETQYF.